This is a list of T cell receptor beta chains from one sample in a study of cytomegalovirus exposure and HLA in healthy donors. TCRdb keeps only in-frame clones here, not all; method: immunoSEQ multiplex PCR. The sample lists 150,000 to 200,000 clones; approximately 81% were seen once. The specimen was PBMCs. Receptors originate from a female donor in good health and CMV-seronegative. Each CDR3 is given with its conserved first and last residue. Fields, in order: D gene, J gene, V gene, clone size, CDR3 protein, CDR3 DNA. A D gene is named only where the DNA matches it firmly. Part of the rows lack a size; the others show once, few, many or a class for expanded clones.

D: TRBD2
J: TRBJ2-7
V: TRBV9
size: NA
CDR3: CASSVGLAGSYEQYF
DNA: TGTGCCAGCAGCGTAGGACTAGCGGGATCATACGAGCAGTACTTC

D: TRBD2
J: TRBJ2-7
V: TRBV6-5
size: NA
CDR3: CASSYTTSRVYEQYF
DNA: TGTGCCAGCAGTTACACGACTAGCCGGGTCTACGAGCAGTACTTC

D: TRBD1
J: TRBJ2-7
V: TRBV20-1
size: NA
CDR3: CSPGQAYEQYF
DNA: TGCAGTCCGGGACAGGCCTACGAGCAGTACTTC

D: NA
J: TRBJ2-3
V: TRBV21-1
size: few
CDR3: CASSKGLAGPDTQYF
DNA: TGTGCCAGCAGCAAAGGACTAGCGGGACCAGATACGCAGTATTTT

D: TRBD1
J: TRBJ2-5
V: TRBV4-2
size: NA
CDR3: CASSREGAQETQYF
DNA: TGTGCCAGCAGTCGAGAGGGGGCCCAAGAGACCCAGTACTTC

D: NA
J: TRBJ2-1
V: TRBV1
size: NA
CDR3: CTSSQGYEREGSEIISNEQFF
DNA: TGCACCAGCAGCCAAGGTTACGAGCGGGAGGGGTCGGAAATCATAAGCAATGAGCAGTTCTTC

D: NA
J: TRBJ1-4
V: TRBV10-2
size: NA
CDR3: CASSESNLQFTNEKLFF
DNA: TGCGCCAGCAGTGAGTCGAATCTACAGTTCACTAATGAAAAACTGTTTTTT

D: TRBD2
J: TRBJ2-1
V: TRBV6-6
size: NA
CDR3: CASSRGVENEQFF
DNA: TGTGCCAGCAGCCGGGGGGTGGAAAATGAGCAGTTCTTC

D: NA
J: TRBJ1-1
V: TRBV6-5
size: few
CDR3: CATRSRLNTEAFF
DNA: TGTGCCACCCGCTCGAGGCTGAACACTGAAGCTTTCTTT

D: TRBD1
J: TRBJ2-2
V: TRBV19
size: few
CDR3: CASSRQGHTGELFF
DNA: TGTGCCAGTAGTAGACAGGGGCACACCGGGGAGCTGTTTTTT

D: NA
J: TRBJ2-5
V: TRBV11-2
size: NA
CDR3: CASSRDQGETQYF
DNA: TGTGCCAGCAGCAGGGATCAGGGAGAGACCCAGTACTTC

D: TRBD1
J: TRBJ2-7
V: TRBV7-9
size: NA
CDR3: CASSRTGGYEQYF
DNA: TGTGCCAGCAGTCGGACAGGGGGCTACGAGCAGTACTTC

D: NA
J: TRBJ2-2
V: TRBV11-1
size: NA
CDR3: CASSSEWTGELFF
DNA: TGTGCCAGCAGCTCCGAGTGGACCGGGGAGCTGTTTTTT

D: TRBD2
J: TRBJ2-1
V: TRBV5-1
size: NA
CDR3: CASSTTFLGLTGLAGGYNEQFF
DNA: TGCGCCAGCAGCACTACTTTCCTAGGATTAACGGGACTAGCGGGGGGCTACAATGAGCAGTTCTTC

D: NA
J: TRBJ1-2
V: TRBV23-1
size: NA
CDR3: CASSPPWQRGYTF
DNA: TGCGCCAGCAGTCCCCCATGGCAGCGGGGCTACACCTTC

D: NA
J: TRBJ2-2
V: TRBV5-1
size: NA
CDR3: CASSPQAGITGELFF
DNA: TGCGCCAGCAGCCCCCAGGCGGGGATCACCGGGGAGCTGTTTTTT

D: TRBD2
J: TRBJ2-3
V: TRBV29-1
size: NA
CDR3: CSATNGGADTQYF
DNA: TGCAGCGCTACTAACGGGGGGGCAGATACGCAGTATTTT

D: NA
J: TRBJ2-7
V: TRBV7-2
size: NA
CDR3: CASSYTYEQYF
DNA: TGTGCCAGCAGCTATACCTACGAGCAGTACTTC

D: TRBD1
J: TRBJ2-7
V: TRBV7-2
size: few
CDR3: CASGGQAYEQYF
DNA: TGTGCCAGCGGGGGACAGGCCTACGAGCAGTACTTC

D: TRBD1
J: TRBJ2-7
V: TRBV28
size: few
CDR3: CASSFPSDRGRGEQYF
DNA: TGTGCCAGCAGTTTCCCCTCGGACAGGGGGCGGGGCGAGCAGTACTTC

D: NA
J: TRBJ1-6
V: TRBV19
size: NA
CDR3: CASSLGTTGNSPLHF
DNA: TGTGCCAGTAGTCTCGGGACAACGGGTAATTCACCCCTCCACTTT

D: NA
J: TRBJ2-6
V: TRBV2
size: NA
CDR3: CASSPRLVIISGANVLTF
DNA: TGTGCCAGCAGTCCGCGCCTTGTTATTATCTCTGGGGCCAACGTCCTGACTTTC

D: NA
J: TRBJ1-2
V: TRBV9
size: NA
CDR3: CASSVGTGTNYGYTF
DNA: TGTGCCAGCAGCGTAGGCACAGGGACGAACTATGGCTACACCTTC

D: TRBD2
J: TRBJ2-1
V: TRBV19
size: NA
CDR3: CASSTDQRDIVQFF
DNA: TGTGCCAGTAGTACGGACCAGCGGGATATAGTGCAGTTCTTC

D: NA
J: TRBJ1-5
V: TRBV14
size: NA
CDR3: CASSQGRGQPQHF
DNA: TGTGCCAGCAGCCAGGGAAGGGGTCAGCCCCAGCATTTT

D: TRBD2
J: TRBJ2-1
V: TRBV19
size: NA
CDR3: CASRGLAGKSYNEQFF
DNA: TGTGCCAGTAGGGGACTAGCGGGGAAGTCATACAATGAGCAGTTCTTC

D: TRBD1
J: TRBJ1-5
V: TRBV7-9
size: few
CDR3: CASSLTGNNQPQHF
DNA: TGTGCCAGCAGCTTGACAGGGAACAATCAGCCCCAGCATTTT

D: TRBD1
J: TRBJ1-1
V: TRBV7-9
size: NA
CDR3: CASSVETGRAFF
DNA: TGTGCCAGCAGCGTAGAGACAGGGCGGGCTTTCTTT

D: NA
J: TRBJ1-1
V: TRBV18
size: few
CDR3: CASSPSLTANTEAFF
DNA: TGTGCCAGCTCACCCAGCCTGACAGCGAACACTGAAGCTTTCTTT